This T cell receptor beta chain was recorded in a study of T cell repertoires in cytomegalovirus infection. Background on the study: From public TCR beta signatures came an indication of both CMV infection and matching HLA type.

CDR1 is KGHSH and CDR2 is LQKENI in the germline V gene. This CDR3 has 15 amino acids. The germline V and J ends were trimmed by 2 bases and 0 bases, with 5 bases remaining between them. TCRdb re-called the reads with MiXCR, one entry per CDR3 protein. In the table there are some 390,000 distinct CDR3 sequences, roughly 20% of which are singletons. The TCR comes from a human donor in good health (CMV status not recorded). Some clones in this sample may be carry-over from other donors' samples. This sequence joins TRBV18 and TRBJ1-6, with a weak D call TRBD1 (5 bases). What was sequenced was PBMCs. DNA of the CDR3: TGTGCCAGCTCACCAGGGGGCTCCTATAATTCACCCCTCCACTTT. It is translated as CASSPGGSYNSPLHF.